Shown below are 30 T cell receptor beta chains from a single sample sequenced in a study of PD-1 blockade in classical Hodgkin lymphoma. Time point given: cycle 4 day 1 (C4D1), after 5 to 7 weeks of nivolumab. All trial patients relapsed after autologous stem cell transplantation. This table comes from immunoSEQ multiplex PCR, and its TCRdb copy is limited to in-frame clones, with some not included. The sample records over 15,000 clones, more than 75% being singletons. Source: peripheral blood mononuclear cells (PBMCs), taken before the fourth cycle of nivolumab. The receptors stem from a human donor with classical Hodgkin lymphoma.

Note on this clone: The same CDR3 also results from other DNA sequences found in this sample. This chain connects TRBV27 to TRBJ2-3; D is possibly TRBD1 or TRBD2 (6 bases each). Germline V lookup: CDR1 MNHEY, CDR2 SMNVEV (reference sequence). Trimming shortened V by 6 bases and J by 3 bases, and 13 bases separated the two germline ends. The CDR3 covers 14 residues. CDR3 sequence: CASSRRGGTDTQYF. CDR3 sequence (DNA): TGTGCCAGCAGCCGCAGAGGGGGGACAGATACGCAGTATTTT.

The V and J genes are TRBV10-3 and TRBJ2-3; 7 bases are shared with TRBD1. V lost 6 bases to trimming and J lost 2 bases; unmatched junction nucleotides: 14. Per the germline V gene, CDR1 is ENHRY and CDR2 is SYGVKD. This CDR3 region has 17 residues. CDR3 in amino acids: CAISSNAGQVTTDTQYF. CDR3 sequence (DNA): TGTGCCATCAGCTCCAATGCTGGACAGGTGACCACAGATACGCAGTATTTT.

The rearrangement uses TRBV5-1 and TRBJ2-7; D is tentatively TRBD1 or TRBD2 (6 bases each). Per germline, CDR1 SGHRS and CDR2 YFSETQ. With 0 bases removed from V and 5 bases from J, the gap between germline ends came to 27 bases. The length of the CDR3 is 19 residues. The CDR3: CASSLEAGRGTVKRNEQYF. The DNA of the CDR3 is TGCGCCAGCAGCTTGGAAGCGGGCAGGGGTACGGTGAAGAGGAACGAGCAGTACTTC. Together with reference TRBV5-1 and TRBJ2-7, the CDR3 gives the full variable domain: KAGVTQTPRYLIKTRGQQVTLSCSPISGHRSVSWYQQTPGQGLQFLFEYFSETQRNKGNFPGRFSGRQFSNSRSEMNVSTLELGDSALYLCASSLEAGRGTVKRNEQYFGPGTRLTVT.

V usage is TRBV5-1 and J usage is TRBJ1-4; 8 bases agree with TRBD1. The CDR3 consists of 15 residues. Germline CDR1 reads SGHRS; CDR2 reads YFSETQ. Germline trimming cut 2 bases from V and 0 bases from J; bases unmatched to any gene: 0. CDR3 nucleotide sequence: TGCGCCAGCAGCTTACAGGGGGCAACTAATGAAAAACTGTTTTTT. The encoded protein is CASSLQGATNEKLFF.

This chain's CDR3 is CASRRDIPFSGYTF. CDR3 bases: TGTGCCAGCAGGCGGGACATCCCCTTCAGTGGCTACACCTTC. This chain connects TRBV2 to TRBJ1-2; D may be TRBD1 (6 bases). V lost 6 bases and J 7 bases, leaving 18 bases between the germline ends. Germline V gene data show CDR1 as SNHLY and CDR2 as FYNNEI. The CDR3 extends over 14 amino acids.

The V gene is TRBV11-2, the J gene TRBJ2-7, with D unclear. This CDR3 is 14 amino acids long. Trimming took 0 bases from V and 6 from J, leaving 12 bases between them. Germline-derived CDR1 and CDR2 are SGHAT and FQNNGV. The chain's CDR3 is CASSLDLAGSEQYV. The CDR3 DNA is TGTGCCAGCAGCTTAGATCTCGCAGGATCCGAGCAGTACGTC.

The J gene is TRBJ2-3, the V gene TRBV10-3; 7 bases are a match to TRBD1. CDR3 size: 17 residues. V shed 0 bases, J shed 0 bases, and the junction held 6 bases outside the gene matches. Germline assignment: CDR1 ENHRY and CDR2 SYGVKD. The chain's CDR3 is CAISESWDSRSTDTQYF. The CDR3 coding sequence is TGTGCCATCAGTGAGTCGTGGGACAGTCGAAGCACAGATACGCAGTATTTT.

V and J are TRBV6-1 and TRBJ1-3, with 8 bases lining up with TRBD1. This CDR3 has 16 amino acids. V gave up 3 bases and J gave up 3 bases; unmatched junction bases: 7. From germline, CDR1 is MNHNS and CDR2 SASEGT. The CDR3 protein is CASSETGQGSGNTIYF. The CDR3 DNA is TGTGCCAGCAGTGAGACCGGACAGGGAAGTGGAAACACCATATATTTT.

This clone was counted once. The chain links TRBV4-2 to TRBJ1-6, with 7 bases that match TRBD1. J lost 10 bases, V lost 0 bases, and 6 bases had no gene match. This CDR3 is built from 15 residues. Germline CDR1 reads LGHNA; CDR2 reads YNFKEQ. This chain's CDR3 is CASSQETGDRSPLHF. Written as DNA, the CDR3 is TGTGCCAGCAGCCAAGAAACAGGGGATAGATCACCCCTCCACTTT.

J is TRBJ1-5 and V is TRBV15, with TRBD1 matching over 7 bases. The CDR3 is made up of 18 amino acids. With V trimmed by 0 bases and J by 4 bases, 12 bases remained unmatched. Germline V gene sequence: CDR1 LNHNV, CDR2 YYDKDF (reference sequence). The DNA of the CDR3 is TGTGCCACCAGCAGAGATGACGGAGGGCAGGGGGAAAATCAGCCCCAGCATTTT. Residues: CATSRDDGGQGENQPQHF. Filled out from reference TRBV15 and TRBJ1-5, the complete variable domain reads DAMVIQNPRYQVTQFGKPVTLSCSQTLNHNVMYWYQQKSSQAPKLLFHYYDKDFNNEADTPDNFQSRRPNTSFCFLDIRSPGLGDTAMYLCATSRDDGGQGENQPQHFGDGTRLSIL.

In nucleotides, the CDR3 is TGCAGCGCGGGAACCTACAATGAGCAGTTCTTC. As protein: CSAGTYNEQFF. The chain joins TRBV29-1 to TRBJ2-1; weak D call: TRBD2 (5 bases). The V end was cut by 7 bases, the J end by 2 bases, with 6 bases between. The CDR3 loop spans 11 amino acids. The germline CDR1 and CDR2 sequences are SQVTM and ANQGSEA.

This chain joins TRBV7-8 and TRBJ2-7; the match to TRBD2 covers 10 bases. V dropped 1 base and J dropped 3; count of bases not matched to a gene: 3. Germline V gene sequence: CDR1 SGHVS, CDR2 FQNEAQ. The CDR3 extends over 15 amino acids. The CDR3 loop is CASSLGLAGVYEQYF. The CDR3 nucleotides read TGTGCCAGCAGCTTAGGTCTAGCGGGAGTCTACGAGCAGTACTTC.

The CDR3 DNA follows: TGTGCCAGCTCACCGACAGGGGCGGATACTGAAGCTTTCTTT. Translation: CASSPTGADTEAFF. The chain links TRBV18 to TRBJ1-1; 8 bases align to TRBD1. After removal of 3 bases from V and 5 bases from J, the junction contained 5 bases not matched to a gene. The CDR3 sequence is 14 residues long. Per the germline V gene, CDR1 is KGHSH and CDR2 is LQKENI.

The rearrangement uses TRBV6-5 and TRBJ2-2; D gene unclear. This CDR3 region has 16 residues. In germline, CDR1 is MNHEY, CDR2 SVGAGI. V shed 0 bases and J shed 6 bases, with 14 bases lying between them. CDR3 protein: CASSYSSPAAPGELFF. The DNA of the CDR3 is TGTGCCAGCAGTTACTCGAGTCCTGCGGCACCCGGGGAGCTGTTTTTT.

This chain joins TRBV12-5 and TRBJ2-1; 9 nucleotides match TRBD2. The germline gives CDR1 LGHNT, CDR2 FRNRAP. The CDR3 has 21 residues. V trimming: 0 bases; J trimming: 4 bases; junction bases outside the gene matches: 19. The CDR3 here is CASGLVQLGTAGGPYYNEQFF. Written as DNA, the CDR3 is TGTGCTAGTGGTTTGGTACAGTTGGGGACAGCGGGAGGCCCATATTACAATGAGCAGTTCTTC.

This rearrangement joins TRBV5-6 to TRBJ2-1; D possibly corresponds to TRBD2 (6 bases). Trimming removed 6 bases from V and 2 bases from J, with 18 bases in between. Germline V gene lookup returns CDR1 SGHDT and CDR2 YYEEEE. There are 16 residues in the CDR3. CDR3 sequence (DNA): TGTGCCAGCATCCTTTGGGGGGATGAGGCCTACAATGAGCAGTTCTTC. Amino acids: CASILWGDEAYNEQFF.

This clone was found once. J is TRBJ1-4 and V is TRBV29-1, with a possible D match to TRBD1 (5 bases). Trimming cost V 4 bases and J 8 bases, with 11 bases left between them. CDR1 SQVTM and CDR2 ANQGSEA come from the germline V gene. CDR3 length equals 12 residues. Here the CDR3 reads CSVGQTREKLFF. CDR3 bases: TGCAGCGTTGGACAGACGAGGGAAAAACTGTTTTTT.

This rearrangement joins TRBV6-4 to TRBJ2-1; 8 bases are a match to TRBD2. Germline V gene sequence: CDR1 MRHNA, CDR2 SNTAGT. The ends lost 3 bases at V and 5 bases at J; junction bases unmatched: 12. CDR3 length: 17 residues. The CDR3 sequence is CASSDLPREAGNNEQFF. The CDR3 DNA reads TGTGCCAGCAGTGATCTACCGCGGGAGGCTGGGAACAATGAGCAGTTCTTC.

The rearrangement uses TRBV19 and TRBJ1-1; D gene uncertain. Germline V CDR1 and CDR2: LNHDA, SQIVND (reference sequence). The CDR3 spans 15 residues. V gave up 0 bases and J gave up 1 base, with 9 bases separating them. The CDR3 sequence: CASSIEGRANTEAFF. The CDR3 region has the DNA TGTGCCAGTAGTATAGAAGGTAGAGCGAACACTGAAGCTTTCTTT.

The J gene is TRBJ1-3, the V gene TRBV4-1; D unresolved. Per the germline V gene, CDR1 is MGHRA and CDR2 is YSYEKL. V shed 0 bases and J shed 3 bases, with 15 bases lying between them. There are 17 residues in the CDR3. CDR3 amino acids: CASSQDEVSWSGNTIYF. DNA of the CDR3: TGCGCCAGCAGCCAAGATGAAGTGTCGTGGAGTGGAAACACCATATATTTT.

The chain employs TRBV6-5 and TRBJ2-7, with 8 bases matching TRBD2. The CDR3 spans 14 residues. CDR1 and CDR2 from the germline V gene are MNHEY and SVGAGI. J lost 1 base, V lost 8 bases, and 7 bases had no gene match. This CDR3 is CASAPRLASYEQYF. The CDR3 bases are TGTGCCAGCGCTCCCCGACTAGCGTCCTACGAGCAGTACTTC.

CDR3 sequence: CASSLGGSGKQFF. CDR3 nucleotide sequence: TGTGCCAGCAGCTTGGGAGGTAGCGGGAAGCAGTTCTTC. The V and J genes are TRBV5-4 and TRBJ2-1, with 8 bases matching TRBD2. J gave up 11 bases and V 0 bases, and 4 bases lay outside the gene matches. CDR1 SGHNT and CDR2 YYREEE come from the germline V gene (reference sequence). CDR3 length: 13 residues.

The gene calls are TRBV28 and TRBJ1-5; D not certain. Germline V gene data show CDR1 as MDHEN and CDR2 as SYDVKM. The CDR3 totals 14 residues. V lost 7 bases and J lost 8, with 18 bases in between. The CDR3 DNA reads TGTGCCAGCACCAAACATGCCCCGAAGAAGCCCCAGCATTTT. Its translation is CASTKHAPKKPQHF.

The genes are TRBV10-3 and TRBJ2-7; 8 nucleotides line up with TRBD2. Germline CDR1 reads ENHRY; CDR2 reads SYGVKD. The CDR3 runs 14 residues. V lost 8 bases, J lost 2 bases, and 8 bases stayed unmatched. CDR3: CAISWAGRAYEQYF. In nucleotides, the CDR3 is TGTGCCATCTCGTGGGCCGGGAGGGCCTACGAGCAGTACTTC.

In its sample, this clone was seen once. The chain uses TRBV29-1 and TRBJ2-5, with TRBD1 as a possible D gene (6 bases). V lost 7 bases to trimming and J lost 5 bases, with 14 bases between them. The CDR3 loop spans 12 amino acids. Germline CDR1 SQVTM, CDR2 ANQGSEA. CDR3 sequence reads: CSAEGDWETQYF. The CDR3 bases are TGCAGCGCTGAGGGGGATTGGGAGACCCAGTACTTC.

This chain links TRBV10-1 with TRBJ1-4, with 7 bases fitting TRBD1. V was pared by 9 bases and J by 4 bases, with 5 bases of the junction left unmatched. CDR3 length equals 13 residues. Germline CDR1 WNHNN, CDR2 SYGVQD (reference sequence). For the CDR3, the DNA is TGCGCCAGAGTAGGGGACAGTAATGAAAAACTGTTTTTT. Amino acids: CARVGDSNEKLFF.

The rearrangement joins TRBV7-8 to TRBJ1-5, with a weak D call TRBD1 (5 bases). The V gene's germline CDR1 is SGHVS and CDR2 FQNEAQ. Trimming shortened V by 3 bases and J by 2 bases, and 8 bases separated the two germline ends. The CDR3 is 14 amino acids. This chain's CDR3 is CASSLLQGNQPQHF. CDR3 DNA sequence: TGTGCCAGCAGCTTGTTACAGGGCAATCAGCCCCAGCATTTT.

This sequence joins TRBV2 and TRBJ1-1; TRBD1 matches at 8 bases. The V gene's germline CDR1 is SNHLY and CDR2 FYNNEI. The CDR3 has 15 amino acids. V was pared by 6 bases and J by 6 bases, with 12 bases of the junction left unmatched. The chain's CDR3 is CASSDGQGIFAEAFF. The CDR3 DNA reads as TGTGCCAGCAGCGACGGACAGGGCATTTTCGCTGAAGCTTTCTTT.

CDR3 sequence: CATQAGTKNIQYF. CDR3 in DNA: TGTGCCACCCAAGCGGGAACCAAAAACATTCAGTACTTC. The V gene is TRBV19, the J gene TRBJ2-4; 7 bases are a match to TRBD2. Losses at the gene ends were 10 bases for V and 2 bases for J; bases not matched to a gene: 5. This CDR3 is 13 amino acids long. The germline CDR1 and CDR2 sequences are LNHDA and SQIVND (reference sequence).

In its sample, this clone was seen a few times. V gene TRBV5-8 combines with J gene TRBJ2-6; TRBD2 might be the D (5 bases). Germline CDR1 is SGHTS and CDR2 is YDEGEE. This CDR3 region has 16 residues. Trimming removed 6 bases from V and 1 base from J, with 14 bases in between. The CDR3 is CASKTAWRSGANVLTF. The CDR3 DNA reads TGTGCCAGCAAAACGGCATGGAGGTCTGGGGCCAACGTCCTGACTTTC.